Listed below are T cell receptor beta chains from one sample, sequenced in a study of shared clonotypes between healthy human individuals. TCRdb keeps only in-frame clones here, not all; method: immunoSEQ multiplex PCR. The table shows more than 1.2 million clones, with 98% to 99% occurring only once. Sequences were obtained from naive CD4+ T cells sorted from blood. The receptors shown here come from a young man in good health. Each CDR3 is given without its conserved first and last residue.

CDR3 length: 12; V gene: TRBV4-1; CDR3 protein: ASSQQGGNQPQH
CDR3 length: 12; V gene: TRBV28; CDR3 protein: ASSLGQGVNEQY
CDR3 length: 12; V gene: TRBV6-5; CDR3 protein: ASSRDRANQPQH
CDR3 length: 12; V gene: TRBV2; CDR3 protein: ASSPGRVNTEAF
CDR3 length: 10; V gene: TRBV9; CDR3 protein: ASSDSTGELF
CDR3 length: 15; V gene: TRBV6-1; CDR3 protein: ASSEVLTGLLPGTQY
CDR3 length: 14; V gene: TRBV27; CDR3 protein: ASSSVQSPLSYEQY
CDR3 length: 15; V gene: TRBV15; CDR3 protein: ATSRDRFLGEDYEQY
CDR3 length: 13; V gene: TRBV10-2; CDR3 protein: ASSAPAGEEAVQY
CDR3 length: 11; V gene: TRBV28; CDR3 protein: ASQVVASYEQY
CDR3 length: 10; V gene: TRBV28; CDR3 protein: ASSFRNYEQY
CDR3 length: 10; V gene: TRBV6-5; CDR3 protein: ASRVGAGELF
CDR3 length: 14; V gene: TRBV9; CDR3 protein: ASSYYDRASHNEQF
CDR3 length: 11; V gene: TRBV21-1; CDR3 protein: ASSKATSTEAF
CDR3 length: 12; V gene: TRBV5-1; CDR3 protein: ASSLVVESYEQY
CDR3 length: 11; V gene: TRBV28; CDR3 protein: ASSQTGIETQY
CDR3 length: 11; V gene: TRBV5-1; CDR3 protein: ASSLDSVGEQF
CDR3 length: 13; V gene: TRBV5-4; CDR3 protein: ASSPKDRAGIKEY
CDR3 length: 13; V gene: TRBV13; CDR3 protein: ASSPRTGETTEAF
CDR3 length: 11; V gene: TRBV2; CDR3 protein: ASSLNRQSEAF
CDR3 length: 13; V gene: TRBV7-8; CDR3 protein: ASSAGLAGLHEQF
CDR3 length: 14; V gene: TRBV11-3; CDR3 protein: ASSPLSGRDADTQY
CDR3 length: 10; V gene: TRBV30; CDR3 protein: AGQGWAGELF
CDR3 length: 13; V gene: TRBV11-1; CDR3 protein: ASGSAGVRTGELF
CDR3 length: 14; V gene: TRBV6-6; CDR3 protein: ASSYTTLRYQETQY
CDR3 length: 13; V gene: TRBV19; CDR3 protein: ASSITVAGAYEQY
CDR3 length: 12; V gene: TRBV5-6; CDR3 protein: ASTGGRLTYEQY
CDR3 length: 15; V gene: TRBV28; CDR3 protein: ASRSTSGTYSYNEQF
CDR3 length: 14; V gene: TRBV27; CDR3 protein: ASTRTPGPNTGELF
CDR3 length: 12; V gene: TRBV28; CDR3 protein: ASSLPQRAYEQY
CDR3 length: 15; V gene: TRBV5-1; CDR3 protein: ASTNFPDRGRGTEAF
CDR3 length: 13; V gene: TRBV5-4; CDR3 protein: ASSRRAKMSYEQY